Below are 32 T cell receptor beta chains sequenced from a single sample in a study of blood T cell repertoires in COVID-19. The repertoire was sequenced with immunoSEQ multiplex PCR; TCRdb's copy has only in-frame clones and lacks some. The table shows about 140,000 clones, with about three quarters occurring only once. Material for sequencing was peripheral blood. Receptor source: a woman aged 45-65 years with active or convalescent COVID-19.

As for this clone: Germline and junction disagree at one end, which may indicate a read error. V usage is TRBV6-5 and J usage is TRBJ1-2, with D hard to call. Looked up from germline, CDR1 is MNHEY and CDR2 is SVGAGI. The CDR3 runs to 12 residues. The CDR3 loop is CASSYLGLEGVF. The DNA of the CDR3 is TGTGCCAGCAGTTACTTGGGCTTAGAGGGAGTCTTC.

This clone was recorded only once. In DNA form, the CDR3 reads TGTGCCAGCTCACCACCTGCGCTGCCAGGGAACACCATATATTTT. Translated, it gives CASSPPALPGNTIYF. This chain joins TRBV18 and TRBJ1-3, with D possibly TRBD1 on 5 matching bases. The CDR3 length is 15 residues. Trimming removed 0 bases from V and 7 bases from J, with 13 bases in between. Germline V lookup: CDR1 KGHSH, CDR2 LQKENI.

The chain has TRBV3-1 (or the pseudogene TRBV3-2) and TRBJ1-3; 7 bases are shared with TRBD1. V shed 4 bases, J shed 0 bases, and the junction held 12 bases outside the gene matches. The V gene's germline CDR1 is LGHDT and CDR2 YNNKEL (reference sequence). This CDR3 is built from 18 residues. The CDR3 here is CASSPPGTAISSGNTIYF. The CDR3 coding sequence is TGTGCCAGCAGCCCGCCGGGGACAGCCATCTCCTCTGGAAACACCATATATTTT.

V is TRBV28 and J is TRBJ1-4, with 8 bases matching TRBD1. Germline trimming cut 4 bases from V and 8 bases from J; bases unmatched to any gene: 15. Germline V gene data show CDR1 as MDHEN and CDR2 as SYDVKM. The CDR3 consists of 17 residues. CDR3 DNA sequence: TGTGCCAGCAGTTCACACACAGGGGGGCAGGGGTACGAAAAACTGTTTTTT. Protein product: CASSSHTGGQGYEKLFF. Drawing the rest from reference TRBV28 and TRBJ1-4, the complete variable domain is DVKVTQSSRYLVKRTGEKVFLECVQDMDHENMFWYRQDPGLGLRLIYFSYDVKMKEKGDIPEGYSVSREKKERFSLILESASTNQTSMYLCASSSHTGGQGYEKLFFGSGTQLSVL.

This rearrangement joins TRBV7-8 to TRBJ1-3; D is possibly TRBD1 (6 bases). This CDR3 has 17 residues. The V and J ends lost 2 bases and 0 bases respectively, with 14 bases between them. CDR1 is SGHVS and CDR2 is FQNEAQ in the germline V gene. CDR3 sequence reads: CASSLRDISFSGNTIYF. CDR3 nucleotides: TGTGCCAGCAGCTTAAGGGACATATCTTTCTCTGGAAACACCATATATTTT.

A single count supports this clone. The chain employs TRBV28 and TRBJ1-6; no firm D call. This CDR3 contains 15 residues. Trimming took 3 bases from V and 10 from J, leaving 16 bases between them. Germline CDR1 MDHEN, CDR2 SYDVKM. In DNA, the CDR3 is TGTGCCAGCAGTTTCGTCCCCCACGCGGGCTCACCCCTCCACTTT. Translated: CASSFVPHAGSPLHF.

The chain links TRBV30 to TRBJ2-7; no reliable D call. V shed 0 bases and J shed 5 bases, with 14 bases lying between them. This CDR3 is built from 14 residues. CDR1 is GTSNPN, CDR2 SVGIG, per germline (reference sequence). The chain's CDR3 is CAWSVLIGEDEQYF. CDR3 sequence (DNA): TGTGCCTGGAGTGTACTAATAGGAGAGGACGAGCAGTACTTC.

This chain links TRBV6-1 with TRBJ2-7; the match to TRBD1 covers 12 bases. Germline CDR1 MNHNS, CDR2 SASEGT. The CDR3 has 15 residues. J was trimmed by 5 bases and V by 1 base; bases with no gene match: 3. As DNA, the CDR3 is TGTGCCAGCAGTGAAGAGGGACAGGGGGCTCACGAGCAGTACTTC. Amino acids: CASSEEGQGAHEQYF.

J is TRBJ2-7 and V is TRBV6-5, with a possible D match to TRBD1 (6 bases). The CDR3 is made up of 14 amino acids. V lost 6 bases and J lost 7, with 19 bases in between. Looked up from germline, CDR1 is MNHEY and CDR2 is SVGAGI. The CDR3 sequence is CASRPPGPQGEQYF. In nucleotides, the CDR3 is TGTGCCAGCAGACCCCCGGGACCCCAGGGGGAGCAGTACTTC.

The chain combines TRBV9 with TRBJ1-6; 8 positions match TRBD1. Trimming removed 1 base from V and 6 bases from J; junction bases left unmatched: 3. The CDR3 has 15 amino acids. Germline CDR1 and CDR2: SGDLS and YYNGEE. CDR3 coding DNA: TGTGCCAGCAGCGTAAGGGACAGGCCTAATTCACCCCTCCACTTT. Translated, it gives CASSVRDRPNSPLHF.

This clone was observed many times. V gene TRBV29-1 combines with J gene TRBJ2-1; TRBD2 matches at 14 bases. The germline V gene encodes CDR1 SQVTM and CDR2 ANQGSEA. V lost 1 base to trimming and J lost 0 bases; unmatched junction nucleotides: 2. The CDR3 has 17 residues. DNA of the CDR3: TGCAGCGTTGAAGGACTAGCGGGAGGGAGCTCCTACAATGAGCAGTTCTTC. It translates to CSVEGLAGGSSYNEQFF.

A single count supports this clone. The V call is TRBV28, the J call TRBJ2-3; TRBD2 aligns across 7 bases. V was clipped by 6 bases and J by 3 bases; unmatched bases: 6. The CDR3 is made up of 14 amino acids. CDR1 MDHEN and CDR2 SYDVKM come from the germline V gene. CDR3 loop: CASSRPSGTDTQYF. The CDR3, as DNA: TGTGCCAGCAGCCGGCCTAGCGGTACAGATACGCAGTATTTT.

The chain is built from TRBV4-3 and TRBJ1-5; possible D gene TRBD1, 6 bases. Germline lookup yields CDR1 LGHNA and CDR2 YSLEER. Trimming removed 3 bases at V and 2 bases at J, with 20 bases between. The length of the CDR3 is 18 residues. CDR3 nucleotides: TGCGCCAGCAGCCACGGGGGGACACCTCAGCCCCGCAATCAGCCCCAGCATTTT. The encoded protein is CASSHGGTPQPRNQPQHF.

This clone turned up a few times. V and J are TRBV5-1 and TRBJ2-4; the match to TRBD1 covers 11 bases. Trimming cost V 4 bases and J 8 bases; bases outside gene matches: 8. Germline V gene lookup returns CDR1 SGHRS and CDR2 YFSETQ. The CDR3 sequence is 15 residues long. CDR3 protein: CASSGRTGGGDIQYF. The CDR3, as DNA: TGCGCCAGCAGCGGACGGACAGGGGGCGGGGACATTCAGTACTTC.

The chain recombines TRBV7-9 with TRBJ1-5, with 9 positions matching TRBD1. After removal of 5 bases from V and 4 bases from J, the junction contained 3 bases not matched to a gene. This CDR3 region has 14 residues. In germline, CDR1 is SEHNR, CDR2 FQNEAQ (reference sequence). CDR3 loop: CASSADRGNQPQHF. The CDR3, as DNA: TGTGCCAGCAGCGCGGACAGGGGAAATCAGCCCCAGCATTTT.

The CDR3 spells CASSLGGVKVEAFF. CDR3 bases: TGTGCCAGCAGCTTAGGGGGGGTAAAGGTTGAAGCTTTCTTT. The chain couples TRBV7-2 to TRBJ1-1; D possibly corresponds to TRBD1 (5 bases). The germline V and J ends were trimmed by 1 base and 7 bases, with 13 bases remaining between them. The CDR3 loop spans 14 amino acids. The V gene's germline CDR1 is SGHTA and CDR2 FQGNSA.

The rearrangement links TRBV23-1 to TRBJ2-2; D not certain. TRBV23-1 belongs to the ORF category, with a function that is uncertain. Trimming removed 0 bases from V and 1 base from J, with 9 bases in between. The CDR3 length is 16 residues. CDR3 sequence: CASSQSLRMNTGELFF. CDR3 sequence (DNA): TGCGCCAGCAGTCAATCCCTCAGGATGAACACCGGGGAGCTGTTTTTT.

The rearrangement joins TRBV9 to TRBJ2-1; TRBD2 agrees at 8 bases. The CDR3 has 13 amino acids. CDR1 and CDR2 from the germline V gene are SGDLS and YYNGEE. V shed 9 bases and J 7 bases; nucleotides not matched to a gene: 9. This CDR3 reads CATGTGGWNEQFF. The CDR3 nucleotides are TGTGCCACAGGGACGGGGGGGTGGAATGAGCAGTTCTTC.

CDR3 nucleotides: TGTGCCAGCAGCAACGGTGCTAGCGGCCCTTCCTACGAGCAGTACTTC. Amino acid sequence: CASSNGASGPSYEQYF. The rearrangement joins TRBV21-1 to TRBJ2-7; TRBD2 reflects the table's D call only, with no check against the DNA. TRBV21-1 has pseudogene status. The CDR3 spans 16 residues.

This clone was seen only a few times. The rearrangement joins TRBV5-1 to TRBJ2-1; the D gene is possibly TRBD1 (5 bases). CDR1 is SGHRS and CDR2 is YFSETQ in the germline V gene. Trimming stripped 4 bases from V and 7 bases from J, with 9 bases between. The CDR3 spans 12 residues. The CDR3, as DNA: TGCGCCAGCAGCCCAGGGCGGAATGAGCAGTTCTTC. Translated: CASSPGRNEQFF.

The rearrangement joins TRBV7-9 to TRBJ2-5; 9 bases are shared with TRBD1. The J segment lost 1 base and the V segment lost 0 bases, leaving 6 bases of the junction unmatched. CDR3 length equals 17 residues. CDR1 and CDR2 from the germline V gene are SEHNR and FQNEAQ (reference sequence). The CDR3 is CASSLAGQGGGQETQYF. DNA for the CDR3: TGTGCCAGCAGCTTAGCGGGACAGGGAGGGGGCCAAGAGACCCAGTACTTC.

V usage is TRBV3-1 (or the pseudogene TRBV3-2) and J usage is TRBJ2-7, with TRBD2 matching over 9 bases. This CDR3 spans 18 amino acids. Per germline, CDR1 LGHDT and CDR2 YNNKEL (reference sequence). J lost 1 base, V lost 1 base, and 11 bases had no gene match. Here the CDR3 DNA reads TGTGCCAGCAGCCAAGGTGTAGGGGGACTAGCTGATTCCTACGAGCAGTACTTC. This gives the protein CASSQGVGGLADSYEQYF.

This sequence joins TRBV5-1 and TRBJ2-7; 7 bases are shared with TRBD1. CDR1 is SGHRS, CDR2 YFSETQ, per germline. The V gene end was trimmed by 0 bases and the J gene end by 2 bases; junction bases not matched to a gene: 8. The CDR3 is 16 amino acids. This chain's CDR3 is CASSLATGPGTYEQYF. CDR3 DNA sequence: TGCGCCAGCAGCTTGGCGACAGGGCCCGGGACCTACGAGCAGTACTTC.

The genes are TRBV5-8 and TRBJ1-1; possibly TRBD1 for D (6 bases). CDR3 length equals 16 residues. V lost 2 bases, J lost 1 base, and 15 bases lay in between. CDR1 is SGHTS, CDR2 YDEGEE, per germline. The CDR3 is CASSFYGTQTNTEAFF. Written as DNA, the CDR3 is TGTGCCAGCAGCTTTTACGGGACACAGACGAACACTGAAGCTTTCTTT.

V gene TRBV7-9 combines with J gene TRBJ2-7, with D perhaps matching TRBD1 (5 bases). The germline V gene encodes CDR1 SEHNR and CDR2 FQNEAQ (reference sequence). The CDR3 extends over 13 amino acids. Deletions cut 2 bases from V and 5 bases from J, with 10 bases between. CDR3 sequence reads: CASSLTVGDEQYF. The CDR3, as DNA: TGTGCCAGCAGCTTAACAGTAGGGGACGAGCAGTACTTC.

The V gene is TRBV5-5, the J gene TRBJ1-5; maybe TRBD1 (5 bases). The germline CDR1 and CDR2 sequences are SGHKS and YYEKEE (reference sequence). CDR3 size: 14 residues. The ends were cut back, 2 bases at V and 7 bases at J, with 13 bases in the middle. The CDR3 spells CASSLGWGLQPQHF. In nucleotides, the CDR3 is TGTGCCAGCAGCTTAGGGTGGGGCCTACAGCCCCAGCATTTT.

This sequence joins TRBV7-2 and TRBJ2-1; 12 bases fit TRBD2. Germline CDR1 reads SGHTA; CDR2 reads FQGNSA. The CDR3 covers 16 residues. The J segment lost 1 base and the V segment lost 5 bases, leaving 3 bases of the junction unmatched. The CDR3 DNA reads TGTGCCAGCAGCCCACTAGCGGGAGGTTCCTACAATGAGCAGTTCTTC. Translated, it gives CASSPLAGGSYNEQFF.

The chain couples TRBV30 to TRBJ1-2; no firm D call. The CDR3 totals 14 residues. Germline V gene sequence: CDR1 GTSNPN, CDR2 SVGIG (reference sequence). V shed 0 bases and J shed 0 bases, with 8 bases lying between them. The CDR3 DNA sequence: TGTGCCTGGAGTGTATGGCTGTCTAACTATGGCTACACCTTC. Translation gives CAWSVWLSNYGYTF.

In its sample, this clone was seen a few times. The chain recombines TRBV3-1 (or the pseudogene TRBV3-2) with TRBJ2-5, with D possibly being TRBD2 (7 bases). From germline, CDR1 is LGHDT and CDR2 YNNKEL (reference sequence). V was pared by 5 bases and J by 5 bases, with 21 bases between. This CDR3 contains 16 residues. The CDR3 loop is CASSSHRGGTKETQYF. CDR3 in DNA: TGTGCCAGCAGCTCCCATCGGGGAGGGACAAAGGAGACCCAGTACTTC.

This clone was found once. CDR3 residues: CASTPDIYNEQFF. For the CDR3, the DNA is TGTGCCAGCACCCCCGACATATACAATGAGCAGTTCTTC. The J gene is TRBJ2-1, the V gene TRBV6-1; D gene unclear. The CDR3 runs 13 residues. CDR1 is MNHNS, CDR2 SASEGT, per germline. Trimming removed 7 bases at V and 4 bases at J, with 11 bases between.

This chain connects TRBV5-4 to TRBJ1-2; the D gene is possibly TRBD1 (6 bases). The CDR3 length is 12 residues. V lost 4 bases, J lost 8 bases, and 12 bases lay in between. CDR1 and CDR2 (germline): SGHNT, YYREEE (reference sequence). The CDR3 DNA follows: TGTGCCAGCAGCAAGGGACAATTGGGCTACACCTTC. Its protein is CASSKGQLGYTF.

The chain recombines TRBV11-1 with TRBJ2-2; D unclear. CDR3 size: 13 residues. Germline CDR1 reads SGHAT; CDR2 reads FQDESV (reference sequence). V was shortened by 4 bases and J by 2 bases, with 5 bases between the two germline ends. CDR3 loop: CASSSPNTGELFF. The CDR3 DNA reads TGTGCCAGCAGCTCTCCTAACACCGGGGAGCTGTTTTTT.